Listed here is a single TCR beta chain. Antigen specificity is unknown. The treatment: roughly 11-day PBMC culture with coronavirus spike peptide pools or control peptides (ViraFEST assay). ViraFEST relied on peptide pools to expand antigen-specific T cells; the TCRs were sequenced afterward. Cultured CD4+ T cells had their DNA profiled by the Oncomine TCR Beta short-read assay. TCRdb re-called the PCR reads through MiXCR, storing one row per CDR3 protein. Of around 13,000 distinct CDR3 sequences in the sample, about 30% are singletons; the top ten hold approximately 8%. The sample comes from a study of vaccination and CD4 T cells after COVID-19. At the level of the study: SARS-CoV-2 PCR on nasal swabs had been positive for the convalescent patients; some 10 were mild and one was severe. Post-vaccine specimens were obtained a median 72 days after dose two (range 14 to 241). Each control culture was treated with a CEFX pool, an HIV-1 Nef pool, or no peptide.

V gave up 3 bases and J gave up 9 bases; unmatched junction bases: 7. CDR1 is SGHKS and CDR2 is YYEKEE in the germline V gene (reference sequence). This CDR3 is built from 14 residues. The sample was CD4+ T cells from blood, cultured in vitro. The clonotype comes from a human donor who had recovered from COVID-19. This chain links TRBV5-5 with TRBJ1-5; 9 bases line up with TRBD1. The CDR3 bases are TGTGCCAGCAGCTCCGGGACAGGGTATCGGCCCCAGCATTTT. The encoded protein is CASSSGTGYRPQHF.